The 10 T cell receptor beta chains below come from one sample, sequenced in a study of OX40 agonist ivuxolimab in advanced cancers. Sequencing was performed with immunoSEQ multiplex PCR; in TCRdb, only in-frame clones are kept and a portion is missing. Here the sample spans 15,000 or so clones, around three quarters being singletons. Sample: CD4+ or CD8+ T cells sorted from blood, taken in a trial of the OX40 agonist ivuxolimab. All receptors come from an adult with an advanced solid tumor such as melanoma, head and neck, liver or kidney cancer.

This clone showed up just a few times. The CDR3 is CASSDPDSAEQFF. CDR3 DNA: TGTGCCAGCAGCGACCCTGACTCGGCCGAGCAGTTCTTC. The J gene is TRBJ2-1, the V gene TRBV9; D is undetermined. Germline CDR1 SGDLS, CDR2 YYNGEE. The CDR3 loop spans 13 amino acids. Trimming removed 3 bases at V and 10 bases at J, with 14 bases between.

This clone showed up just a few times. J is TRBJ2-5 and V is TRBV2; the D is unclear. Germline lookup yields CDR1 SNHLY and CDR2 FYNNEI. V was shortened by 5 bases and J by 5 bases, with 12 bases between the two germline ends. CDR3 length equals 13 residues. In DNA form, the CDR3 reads TGTGCCAGCAGTCCGGTCAGAGTGGAGACCCAGTACTTC. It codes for CASSPVRVETQYF.

The CDR3 spells CASSYSGTDGYTF. The CDR3 region has the DNA TGTGCCAGCAGTTACTCCGGGACCGACGGCTACACCTTC. The gene calls are TRBV6-5 and TRBJ1-2; D is perhaps TRBD1 (5 bases). CDR3 length: 13 residues. Trimming removed 0 bases at V and 8 bases at J, with 10 bases between. Per the germline V gene, CDR1 is MNHEY and CDR2 is SVGAGI.

In DNA, the CDR3 is TGCAGCGTTGGAATTGGAGGATACAATGAGCAGTTCTTC. It is translated as CSVGIGGYNEQFF. This chain connects TRBV29-1 to TRBJ2-1; the D gene is possibly TRBD2 (5 bases). CDR3 length: 13 amino acids. Per germline, CDR1 SQVTM and CDR2 ANQGSEA. Between the trimmed V and J ends, which lost 4 bases and 4 bases, there was a span of 11 bases.

CDR3 sequence reads: CASSPPGHSYEQYF. The CDR3 nucleotides are TGTGCCAGCAGCCCTCCGGGACACTCCTACGAGCAGTACTTC. This chain links TRBV11-3 with TRBJ2-7; maybe TRBD1 (6 bases). Trimming took 5 bases from V and 0 from J, leaving 11 bases between them. The CDR3 has 14 amino acids. The germline CDR1 and CDR2 sequences are SGHNT and YENEEA.

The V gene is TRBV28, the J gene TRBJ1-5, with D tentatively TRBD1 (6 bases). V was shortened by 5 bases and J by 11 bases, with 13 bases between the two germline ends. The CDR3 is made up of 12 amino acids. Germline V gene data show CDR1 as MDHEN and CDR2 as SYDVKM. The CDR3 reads CASSGQRGSQHF. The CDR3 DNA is TGTGCCAGCAGTGGACAGAGAGGCTCCCAGCATTTT.

CDR3 bases: TGCAGTGCCCGGGACGGCGATACGCAGTATTTT. This gives the protein CSARDGDTQYF. The chain carries TRBV20-1 and TRBJ2-3; either TRBD1 or TRBD2 may supply D (5 bases each). The germline V gene has CDR1 DFQATT and CDR2 SNEGSKA (reference sequence). This CDR3 is built from 11 residues. Trimming removed 6 bases at V and 6 bases at J, with 10 bases between.

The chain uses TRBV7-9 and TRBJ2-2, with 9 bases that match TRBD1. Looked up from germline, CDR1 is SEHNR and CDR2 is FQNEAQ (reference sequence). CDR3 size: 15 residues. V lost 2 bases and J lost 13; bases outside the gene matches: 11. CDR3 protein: CASSLYGQGPPALFF. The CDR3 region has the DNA TGTGCCAGCAGCTTATACGGACAGGGGCCCCCGGCGCTGTTTTTT.

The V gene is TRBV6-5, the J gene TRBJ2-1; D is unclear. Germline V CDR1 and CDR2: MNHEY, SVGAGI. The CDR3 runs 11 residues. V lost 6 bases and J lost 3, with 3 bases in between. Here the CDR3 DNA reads TGTGCCAGCAGCTTCTACAATGAGCAGTTCTTC. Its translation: CASSFYNEQFF.

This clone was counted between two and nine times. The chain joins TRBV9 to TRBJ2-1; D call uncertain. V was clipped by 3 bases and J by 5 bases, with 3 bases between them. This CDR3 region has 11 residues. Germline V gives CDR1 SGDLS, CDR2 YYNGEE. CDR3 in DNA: TGTGCCAGCAGCGGGGACAATGAGCAGTTCTTC. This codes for CASSGDNEQFF.